This T cell receptor beta chain stems from a study of blood T cell repertoires in COVID-19. The CDR3 spans 13 residues. V was shortened by 3 bases and J by 3 bases, with 8 bases between the two germline ends. Germline V gene lookup returns CDR1 SNHLY and CDR2 FYNNEI. The authors' processing: How many nucleated cells were present was estimated from reference gene primer amplification. Data came from immunoSEQ multiplex PCR; TCRdb stores just in-frame clones and leaves some out. That table gives V, J and clone size, and the DNA gave D and trimming. The sample has 190,000 or so clones; around four fifths are singletons. The Seattle site enrolled patients during active infection and followed them longitudinally.

The material sequenced was peripheral blood. This TCR was recovered from a man between 60 and 75 years old with COVID-19, enrolled during active disease. The chain carries TRBV2 and TRBJ1-2, with unresolved D. The CDR3: CASSDSLDYGYTF. DNA for the CDR3: TGTGCCAGCAGTGACAGTCTTGACTATGGCTACACCTTC.